This T cell receptor (beta chain) was recovered during a study of T-cell reconstitution after alpha-beta-depleted transplantation in children. As it was prepared, the TCRbeta library received unique molecular identifiers. TCRdb called the PCR reads again in MiXCR, with one record for every CDR3 protein. The data show some 500,000 distinct CDR3 sequences, about 18% seen once. Source: PBMCs from the stem cell graft donor, taken from the stem cell graft. The sequence was collected from a human donor who donated a stem cell graft to a child with acute lymphoblastic leukemia.

Written as DNA, the CDR3 is TGTGCCAGCAGCATCGGGACAGCAAGCACAGATACGCAGTATTTT. The encoded protein is CASSIGTASTDTQYF. The gene calls are TRBV11-3 and TRBJ2-3; 7 nucleotides match TRBD1. The CDR3 length is 15 residues. The germline gives CDR1 SGHNT, CDR2 YENEEA. The ends lost 5 bases at V and 0 bases at J; junction bases unmatched: 5.